The 13 T cell receptor beta chains below all came from one sample that was sequenced in a study of OX40 agonist ivuxolimab in advanced cancers. Method: immunoSEQ multiplex PCR; TCRdb's copy keeps in-frame clones and lacks some. The sample lists approximately 75,000 clones; 90% were seen once. The sequencing here drew on CD4+ or CD8+ T cells sorted from blood, taken in a trial of the OX40 agonist ivuxolimab. The receptors originated from an adult with an advanced solid tumor such as melanoma, head and neck, liver or kidney cancer.

V is TRBV9 and J is TRBJ2-3, with TRBD2 as a possible D gene (5 bases). Germline assignment: CDR1 SGDLS and CDR2 YYNGEE. Trimming took 1 base from V and 4 from J, leaving 10 bases between them. This CDR3 has 14 residues. CDR3 DNA: TGTGCCAGCAGCGTATCGCTAGCCGCAGATACGCAGTATTTT. Amino acids: CASSVSLAADTQYF.

This chain uses TRBV7-9 with TRBJ2-1; D may be TRBD2 (6 bases). The CDR3 totals 15 residues. Per the germline V gene, CDR1 is SEHNR and CDR2 is FQNEAQ (reference sequence). The V end lost 4 bases, the J end lost 7 bases, and 17 bases lay between the germline ends. The CDR3 loop is CASSSSAGKGNEQFF. CDR3 bases: TGTGCCAGCAGCTCCTCGGCGGGAAAGGGGAATGAGCAGTTCTTC. Supplemented by reference TRBV7-9 and TRBJ2-1, the full variable domain reads DTGVSQNPRHKITKRGQNVTFRCDPISEHNRLYWYRQTLGQGPEFLTYFQNEAQLEKSRLLSDRFSAERPKGSFSTLEIQRTEQGDSAMYLCASSSSAGKGNEQFFGPGTRLTVL.

This CDR3 is CASSPNPGTGGIVNTF. The CDR3 bases are TGTGCCAGCAGTCCGAACCCCGGGACAGGGGGAATCGTCAACACCTTC. This chain connects TRBV27 to TRBJ1-2; 11 positions match TRBD1. CDR1 MNHEY and CDR2 SMNVEV come from the germline V gene (reference sequence). The CDR3 totals 16 residues. V shed 5 bases and J 12 bases; nucleotides not matched to a gene: 17.

The rearrangement uses TRBV28 and TRBJ1-4; TRBD1 might be the D (5 bases). This CDR3 has 15 amino acids. Trimming cost V 3 bases and J 7 bases, with 15 bases left between them. Germline V CDR1 and CDR2: MDHEN, SYDVKM. The DNA of the CDR3 is TGTGCCAGCAGTTTCGGCGGGGGAGAACGTGAAAAACTGTTTTTT. As protein: CASSFGGGEREKLFF.

With regard to this clone: Its ends do not fully match the called genes, so a read error is possible. This chain uses TRBV28 with TRBJ2-7; D is undetermined. The CDR3 has 13 residues. Germline-derived CDR1 and CDR2 are MDHEN and SYDVKM. The CDR3 region is CASSLATLMILHF. CDR3 sequence (DNA): TGTGCCAGCAGTTTAGCCACTTTGATGATCCTCCACTTC.

This chain joins TRBV7-2 and TRBJ2-5, with D tentatively TRBD1 or TRBD2 (5 bases each). V gave up 2 bases and J gave up 5 bases, with 9 bases separating them. CDR1 is SGHTA and CDR2 is FQGNSA in the germline V gene. The CDR3 covers 13 residues. The CDR3, as DNA: TGTGCCAGCAGCTTATGGGACGGCGAGACCCAGTACTTC. It translates to CASSLWDGETQYF.

The gene calls are TRBV5-1 and TRBJ2-3, with 9 bases that match TRBD1. J gave up 2 bases and V 4 bases, and 8 bases lay outside the gene matches. The germline CDR1 and CDR2 sequences are SGHRS and YFSETQ. The CDR3 contains 16 residues. CDR3 loop: CASSAGQGVPTDTQYF. Here the CDR3 DNA reads TGCGCCAGCAGCGCGGGACAGGGAGTGCCCACAGATACGCAGTATTTT.

The J gene is TRBJ2-3, the V gene TRBV7-9, with D hard to call. The V and J ends lost 1 base and 7 bases respectively, with 0 bases between them. The CDR3 runs 10 residues. Germline values: CDR1 SEHNR, CDR2 FQNEAQ (reference sequence). The CDR3 is CASSLDTQYF. Written as DNA, the CDR3 is TGTGCCAGCAGCTTAGATACGCAGTATTTT.

This clone appeared once. J is TRBJ2-3 and V is TRBV6-5, with 13 nucleotides matching TRBD2. The ends lost 6 bases at V and 9 bases at J; junction bases unmatched: 9. CDR1 MNHEY and CDR2 SVGAGI come from the germline V gene. The CDR3 has 15 residues. The CDR3 DNA reads TGTGCCAGCAGCGCGACTAGCGGGGGGCTTCCCACGCAGTATTTT. This gives the protein CASSATSGGLPTQYF.

The chain has TRBV7-8 and TRBJ1-4, with TRBD1 matching over 7 bases. V trimming: 8 bases; J trimming: 0 bases; junction bases outside the gene matches: 9. CDR3 size: 16 residues. Germline loops: CDR1 SGHVS, CDR2 FQNEAQ. The chain's CDR3 is CASLRGTAATNEKLFF. The CDR3 DNA follows: TGTGCCAGCCTAAGGGGGACAGCAGCAACTAATGAAAAACTGTTTTTT.

This chain links TRBV28 with TRBJ1-1; 7 bases match TRBD1. The germline gives CDR1 MDHEN, CDR2 SYDVKM. This CDR3 has 15 residues. J gave up 1 base and V 2 bases, and 4 bases lay outside the gene matches. The CDR3 DNA reads as TGTGCCAGCAGTTTAATGGGGACAGAGAACACTGAAGCTTTCTTT. As protein: CASSLMGTENTEAFF. Full variable domain (outside the CDR3, taken from reference TRBV28 and TRBJ1-1): DVKVTQSSRYLVKRTGEKVFLECVQDMDHENMFWYRQDPGLGLRLIYFSYDVKMKEKGDIPEGYSVSREKKERFSLILESASTNQTSMYLCASSLMGTENTEAFFGQGTRLTVV.

The V gene is TRBV5-1, the J gene TRBJ2-3, with 9 bases fitting TRBD2. Trimming took 0 bases from V and 5 from J; bases not matched to a gene: 4. Per the germline V gene, CDR1 is SGHRS and CDR2 is YFSETQ. The CDR3 has 15 residues. CDR3 in DNA: TGCGCCAGCAGCTTGGCCGTTAGCGGGGGAGATACGCAGTATTTT. This codes for CASSLAVSGGDTQYF.

The chain joins TRBV28 to TRBJ2-2, with D tentatively TRBD2 (6 bases). This CDR3 spans 19 amino acids. From germline, CDR1 is MDHEN and CDR2 SYDVKM. With 2 bases removed from V and 0 bases from J, the gap between germline ends came to 19 bases. The CDR3 sequence is CASSLQPYLGTSNTGELFF. CDR3 nucleotides: TGTGCCAGCAGTTTACAACCCTACCTCGGGACTTCGAACACCGGGGAGCTGTTTTTT.